This T cell receptor (beta chain) was captured in a study of T-cell reconstitution after alpha-beta-depleted transplantation in children. Notes on the study in general: From newly produced T cells came most of the T-cell counts and diversity one year after transplant. Certain patients had high TCRbeta diversity at day 60, and it came from recipient T cells and thymic progenitors that survived. The origin of alpha-beta T cells about two months after transplant was reportedly several hundred expanded graft clones.

A TCRbeta library incorporating unique molecular identifiers was prepared. TCRdb independently ran MiXCR on the PCR reads; one entry per CDR3 protein. The repertoire holds some 600,000 distinct CDR3 sequences, with over 10% as singletons. The CDR3 loop spans 15 amino acids. Deletions cut 3 bases from V and 2 bases from J, with 10 bases between. Germline assignment: CDR1 LGHNA and CDR2 YSLEER. Notes on this clonotype: What it binds is unknown.

The source material was PBMCs, mostly from graft donor cells, sampled 360 days after TCRalphabeta/CD19-depleted stem cell transplant. The TCR comes from a male patient younger than 18 who had a stem cell transplant for acute myeloid leukemia, so the T cells may come from the graft donor. The gene calls are TRBV4-3 and TRBJ2-2; D remains ambiguous. The CDR3 DNA sequence: TGCGCCAGCAGCCATGATACAGTAAACACCGGGGAGCTGTTTTTT. Encoded protein: CASSHDTVNTGELFF.